Listed below are T cell receptor beta chains from one sample, sequenced in a study of T cells in Graves' hyperthyroidism and ophthalmopathy. MiXCR, applied by TCRdb to the multiplex PCR reads, yields one record per CDR3 protein. Here the sample spans some 580,000 distinct CDR3 sequences, 16% being singletons. The sample consisted of blood. The receptors come from a woman between 40 and 50 years old with Graves' ophthalmopathy. Both conserved end residues are part of each CDR3. The D gene is left open where the match is weak. The listing skips clone size in some rows; elsewhere it reads once, few, many or a size class.

CDR3 protein: CASSPRPTVYNEQFF
CDR3 DNA: TGTGCCAGCAGTCCCCGGCCGACAGTCTACAATGAGCAGTTCTTC
clone size: many
J gene: TRBJ2-1
D gene: .
V gene: TRBV28

CDR3 protein: CSARDPAGFAEAFF
CDR3 DNA: TGCAGTGCTAGAGATCCCGCAGGGTTCGCTGAAGCTTTCTTT
clone size: many
J gene: TRBJ1-1
D gene: .
V gene: TRBV20-1

CDR3 protein: CASSLSRATPGYGYTF
CDR3 DNA: TGCGCCAGCAGTCTCTCCCGGGCCACACCTGGCTATGGCTACACCTTC
clone size: many
J gene: TRBJ1-2
D gene: .
V gene: TRBV4-1

CDR3 protein: CASSRGVPYNEQFF
CDR3 DNA: TGTGCCAGCAGCCGGGGGGTCCCCTACAATGAGCAGTTCTTC
clone size: many
J gene: TRBJ2-1
D gene: TRBD2
V gene: TRBV11-2

CDR3 protein: CASFDGLNEQFF
CDR3 DNA: TGTGCCAGCTTCGACGGGCTCAATGAGCAGTTCTTC
clone size: many
J gene: TRBJ2-1
D gene: .
V gene: TRBV18

CDR3 protein: CASSYISGRGGTQYF
CDR3 DNA: TGTGCCAGCAGTTACATTTCGGGGAGAGGAGGGACCCAGTACTTC
clone size: few
J gene: TRBJ2-5
D gene: .
V gene: TRBV12-3/TRBV12-4

CDR3 protein: CASSLDEDEQFF
CDR3 DNA: TGTGCCAGCAGTTTGGACGAGGATGAGCAGTTCTTC
clone size: many
J gene: TRBJ2-1
D gene: .
V gene: TRBV28

CDR3 protein: CASKLAGPVHEQFF
CDR3 DNA: TGTGCCAGCAAGCTAGCGGGCCCTGTCCATGAGCAGTTCTTC
clone size: many
J gene: TRBJ2-1
D gene: TRBD2
V gene: TRBV28

CDR3 protein: CASSSQGIYGYTF
CDR3 DNA: TGTGCCAGCAGTTCACAGGGTATCTATGGCTACACCTTC
clone size: .
J gene: TRBJ1-2
D gene: .
V gene: TRBV2

CDR3 protein: CSARVGAGGDTIYF
CDR3 DNA: TGCAGTGCTAGAGTAGGCGCTGGGGGGGACACCATATATTTT
clone size: .
J gene: TRBJ1-3
D gene: .
V gene: TRBV20-1

CDR3 protein: CASSNPTGGFSETQYF
CDR3 DNA: TGTGCCAGTAGTAACCCGACAGGGGGCTTTTCTGAGACCCAGTACTTC
clone size: few
J gene: TRBJ2-5
D gene: TRBD1
V gene: TRBV19

CDR3 protein: CAWKRAVNTEAFF
CDR3 DNA: TGTGCCTGGAAGCGGGCGGTGAACACTGAAGCTTTCTTT
clone size: many
J gene: TRBJ1-1
D gene: .
V gene: TRBV30

CDR3 protein: CASSPGQGLMNTEAFF
CDR3 DNA: TGCGCCAGCAGCCCGGGACAGGGGCTCATGAACACTGAAGCTTTCTTT
clone size: many
J gene: TRBJ1-1
D gene: TRBD1
V gene: TRBV5-1

CDR3 protein: CASSKQAKSVNTEAFF
CDR3 DNA: TGTGCCAGCAGTAAACAGGCTAAGTCGGTGAACACTGAAGCTTTCTTT
clone size: many
J gene: TRBJ1-1
D gene: .
V gene: TRBV2

CDR3 protein: CASMRRGDPANTGELFF
CDR3 DNA: TGTGCCAGTATGCGACGGGGGGACCCCGCGAACACCGGGGAGCTGTTTTTT
clone size: few
J gene: TRBJ2-2
D gene: TRBD2
V gene: TRBV6-1

CDR3 protein: CAWSRGFMGNSPLHF
CDR3 DNA: TGTGCCTGGAGTCGGGGGTTTATGGGGAATTCACCCCTCCACTTT
clone size: many
J gene: TRBJ1-6
D gene: .
V gene: TRBV30

CDR3 protein: CSVAPDRGSTEAFF
CDR3 DNA: TGCAGCGTTGCCCCGGACAGGGGCAGCACTGAAGCTTTCTTT
clone size: few
J gene: TRBJ1-1
D gene: TRBD1
V gene: TRBV29-1

CDR3 protein: CASRTPGKPNEKLFF
CDR3 DNA: TGTGCCAGCAGAACCCCCGGGAAACCTAATGAAAAACTGTTTTTT
clone size: .
J gene: TRBJ1-4
D gene: .
V gene: TRBV6-2/TRBV6-3

CDR3 protein: CASSSTGERETQYF
CDR3 DNA: TGTGCCAGCAGTTCGACAGGGGAGAGGGAGACCCAGTACTTC
clone size: many
J gene: TRBJ2-5
D gene: TRBD1
V gene: TRBV12-3/TRBV12-4

CDR3 protein: CASSLGGTDTGELFF
CDR3 DNA: TGTGCCAGCAGTTTGGGGGGCACGGACACCGGGGAGCTGTTTTTT
clone size: many
J gene: TRBJ2-2
D gene: .
V gene: TRBV28

CDR3 protein: CASSSTPAGNTEAFF
CDR3 DNA: TGTGCCAGCAGCTCAACCCCCGCGGGGAACACTGAAGCTTTCTTT
clone size: .
J gene: TRBJ1-1
D gene: .
V gene: TRBV13

CDR3 protein: CASSYTSGPRDNDQFF
CDR3 DNA: TGTGCCAGCAGTTACACTAGCGGCCCTCGGGACAATGATCAGTTCTTC
clone size: few
J gene: TRBJ2-1
D gene: TRBD2
V gene: TRBV6-5

CDR3 protein: CASKAQADLREQYF
CDR3 DNA: TGTGCCAGCAAGGCGCAGGCTGACCTACGAGAGCAGTACTTC
clone size: few
J gene: TRBJ2-7
D gene: .
V gene: TRBV7-6

CDR3 protein: CASSLVGPRWDSPLHF
CDR3 DNA: TGCGCCAGCAGCTTGGTTGGCCCCCGGTGGGATTCACCCCTCCACTTT
clone size: .
J gene: TRBJ1-6
D gene: .
V gene: TRBV5-1

CDR3 protein: CAISDGTGGGSPLHF
CDR3 DNA: TGTGCCATCAGTGACGGAACAGGTGGGGGTTCACCCCTCCACTTT
clone size: many
J gene: TRBJ1-6
D gene: .
V gene: TRBV10-3

CDR3 protein: CASSITDRNTEAFF
CDR3 DNA: TGCGCCAGCAGCATTACGGACAGGAACACTGAAGCTTTCTTT
clone size: many
J gene: TRBJ1-1
D gene: .
V gene: TRBV5-1